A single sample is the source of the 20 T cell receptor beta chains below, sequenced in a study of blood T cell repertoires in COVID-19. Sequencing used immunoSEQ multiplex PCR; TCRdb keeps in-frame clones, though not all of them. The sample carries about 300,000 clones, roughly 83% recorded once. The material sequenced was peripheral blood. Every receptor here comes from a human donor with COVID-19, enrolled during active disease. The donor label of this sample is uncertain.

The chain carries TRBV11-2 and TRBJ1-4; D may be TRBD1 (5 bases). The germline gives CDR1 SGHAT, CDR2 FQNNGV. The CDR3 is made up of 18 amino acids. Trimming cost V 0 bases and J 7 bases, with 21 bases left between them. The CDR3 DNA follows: TGTGCCAGCAGCTTAGAGGGTGTATCGCGGCAGGGATTTGAAAAACTGTTTTTT. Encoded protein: CASSLEGVSRQGFEKLFF.

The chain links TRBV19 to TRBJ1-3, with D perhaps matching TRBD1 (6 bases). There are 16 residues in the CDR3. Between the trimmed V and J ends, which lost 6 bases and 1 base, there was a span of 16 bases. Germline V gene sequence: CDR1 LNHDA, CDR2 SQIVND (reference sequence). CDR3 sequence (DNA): TGTGCCAGTAGCGTACAGGGTCAAGGGTCTGGAAACACCATATATTTT. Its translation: CASSVQGQGSGNTIYF.

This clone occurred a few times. CDR3 sequence reads: CASSQGEGHYGYTF. The CDR3 DNA sequence: TGTGCCAGCAGCCAGGGGGAGGGCCACTATGGCTACACCTTC. The chain uses TRBV3-1 (or the pseudogene TRBV3-2) and TRBJ1-2; tentative D call: TRBD1 (5 bases). CDR3 size: 14 residues. V lost 3 bases and J 3 bases, leaving 11 bases between the germline ends. Per germline, CDR1 LGHDT and CDR2 YNNKEL (reference sequence).

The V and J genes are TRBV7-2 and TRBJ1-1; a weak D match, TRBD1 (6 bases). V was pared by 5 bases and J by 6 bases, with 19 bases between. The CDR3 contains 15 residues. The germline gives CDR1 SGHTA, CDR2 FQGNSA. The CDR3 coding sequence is TGTGCCAGCAGCCCCCAGGGGACAATTGGGGCTGAAGCTTTCTTT. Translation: CASSPQGTIGAEAFF.

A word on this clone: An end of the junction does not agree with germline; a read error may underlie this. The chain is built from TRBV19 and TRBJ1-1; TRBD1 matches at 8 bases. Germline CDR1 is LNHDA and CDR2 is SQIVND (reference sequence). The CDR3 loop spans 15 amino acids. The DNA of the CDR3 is TGTGCCAGTAGTATTATCGGGGGGACAGGCCTTGGAGGGCTCTTT. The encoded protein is CASSIIGGTGLGGLF.

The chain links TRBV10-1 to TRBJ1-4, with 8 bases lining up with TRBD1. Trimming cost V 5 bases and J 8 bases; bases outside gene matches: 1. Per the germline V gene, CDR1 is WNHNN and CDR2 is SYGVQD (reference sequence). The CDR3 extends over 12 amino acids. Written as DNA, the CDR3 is TGCGCCAGCAGTCGGACAGGGGAAAAACTGTTTTTT. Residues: CASSRTGEKLFF.

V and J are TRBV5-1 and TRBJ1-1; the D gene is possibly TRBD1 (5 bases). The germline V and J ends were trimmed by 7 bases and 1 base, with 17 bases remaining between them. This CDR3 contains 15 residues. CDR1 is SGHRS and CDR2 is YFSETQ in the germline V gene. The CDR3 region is CASGPPGGENTEAFF. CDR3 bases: TGCGCCAGCGGCCCACCCGGGGGAGAGAACACTGAAGCTTTCTTT.

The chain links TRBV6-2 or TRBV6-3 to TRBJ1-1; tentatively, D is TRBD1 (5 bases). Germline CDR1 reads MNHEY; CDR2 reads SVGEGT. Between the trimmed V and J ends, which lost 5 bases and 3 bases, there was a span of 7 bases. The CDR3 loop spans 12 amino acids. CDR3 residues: CASSRGDTEAFF. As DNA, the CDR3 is TGTGCCAGCAGTCGGGGGGACACTGAAGCTTTCTTT.

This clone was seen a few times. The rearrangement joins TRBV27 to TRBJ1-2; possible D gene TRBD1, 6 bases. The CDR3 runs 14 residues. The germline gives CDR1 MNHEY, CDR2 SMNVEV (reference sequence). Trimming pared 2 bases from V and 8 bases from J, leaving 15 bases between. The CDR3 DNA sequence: TGTGCCAGCAGTTTAATAGCGGGGGCGGGCGGCTACACCTTC. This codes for CASSLIAGAGGYTF.

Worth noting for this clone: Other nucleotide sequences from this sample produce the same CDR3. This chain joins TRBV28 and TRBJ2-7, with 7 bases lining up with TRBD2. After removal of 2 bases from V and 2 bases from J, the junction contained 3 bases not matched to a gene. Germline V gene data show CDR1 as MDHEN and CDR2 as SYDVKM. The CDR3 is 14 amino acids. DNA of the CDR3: TGTGCCAGCAGTTTACCGGGAGGCGCCTACGAGCAGTACTTC. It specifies CASSLPGGAYEQYF.

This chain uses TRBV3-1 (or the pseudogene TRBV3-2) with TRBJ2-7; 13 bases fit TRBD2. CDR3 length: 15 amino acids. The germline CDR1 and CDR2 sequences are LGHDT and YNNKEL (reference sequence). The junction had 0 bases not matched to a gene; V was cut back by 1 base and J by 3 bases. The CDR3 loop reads CASSQGLAGGYEQYF. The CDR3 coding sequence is TGTGCCAGCAGCCAAGGACTAGCGGGGGGCTACGAGCAGTACTTC.

The CDR3 loop reads CASSPALGTVYNEQFF. The CDR3 DNA reads TGTGCCAGCTCACCGGCCCTCGGGACAGTGTACAATGAGCAGTTCTTC. The rearrangement joins TRBV18 to TRBJ2-1, with 7 bases identical to TRBD1. Looked up from germline, CDR1 is KGHSH and CDR2 is LQKENI. With V trimmed by 3 bases and J by 4 bases, 9 bases remained unmatched. The CDR3 covers 16 residues.

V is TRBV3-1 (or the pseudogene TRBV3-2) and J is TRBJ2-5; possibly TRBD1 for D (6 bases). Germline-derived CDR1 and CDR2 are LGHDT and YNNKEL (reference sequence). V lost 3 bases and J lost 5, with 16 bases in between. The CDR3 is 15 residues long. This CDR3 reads CASSQQGMGGETQYF. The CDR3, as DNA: TGTGCCAGCAGCCAGCAGGGGATGGGTGGGGAGACCCAGTACTTC.

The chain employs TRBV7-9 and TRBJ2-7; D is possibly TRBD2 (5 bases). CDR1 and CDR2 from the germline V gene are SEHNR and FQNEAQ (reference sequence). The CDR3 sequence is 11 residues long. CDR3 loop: CASGSFYEQYF. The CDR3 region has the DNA TGTGCTTCTGGGAGTTTCTACGAGCAGTACTTC.

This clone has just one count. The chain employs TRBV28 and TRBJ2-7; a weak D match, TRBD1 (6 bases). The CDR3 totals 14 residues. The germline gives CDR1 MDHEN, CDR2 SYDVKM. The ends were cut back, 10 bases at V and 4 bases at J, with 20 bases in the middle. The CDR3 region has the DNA TGTGCCACTATTCCGGGACACGCCGCGTACGAGCAGTACTTC. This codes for CATIPGHAAYEQYF.

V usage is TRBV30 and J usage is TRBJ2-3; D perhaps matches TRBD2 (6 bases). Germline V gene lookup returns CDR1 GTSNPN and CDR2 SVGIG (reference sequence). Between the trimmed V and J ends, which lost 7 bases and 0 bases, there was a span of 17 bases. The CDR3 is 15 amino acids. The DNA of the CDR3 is TGTGCCTTATGGGCGGGGACTCCTAGCACAGATACGCAGTATTTT. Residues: CALWAGTPSTDTQYF.

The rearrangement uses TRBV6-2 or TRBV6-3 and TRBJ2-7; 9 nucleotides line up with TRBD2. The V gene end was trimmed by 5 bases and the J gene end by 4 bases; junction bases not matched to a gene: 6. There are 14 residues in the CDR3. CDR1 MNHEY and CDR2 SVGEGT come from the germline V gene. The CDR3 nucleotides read TGTGCCAGCAGTCAGACTAGCGGAGAGTACGAGCAGTACTTC. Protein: CASSQTSGEYEQYF.

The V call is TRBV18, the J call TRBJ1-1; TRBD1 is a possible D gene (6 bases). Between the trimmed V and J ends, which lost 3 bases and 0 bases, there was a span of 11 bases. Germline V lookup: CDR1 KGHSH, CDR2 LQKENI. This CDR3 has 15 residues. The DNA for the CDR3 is TGTGCCAGCTCACCCGGACAGACTTTGAACACTGAAGCTTTCTTT. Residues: CASSPGQTLNTEAFF.

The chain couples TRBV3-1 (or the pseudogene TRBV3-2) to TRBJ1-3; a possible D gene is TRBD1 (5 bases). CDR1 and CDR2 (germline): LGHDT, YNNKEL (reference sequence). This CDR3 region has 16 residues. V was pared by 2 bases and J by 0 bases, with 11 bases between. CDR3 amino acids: CASSQTGKSSGNTIYF. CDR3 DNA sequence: TGTGCCAGCAGCCAAACAGGCAAGAGCTCTGGAAACACCATATATTTT.

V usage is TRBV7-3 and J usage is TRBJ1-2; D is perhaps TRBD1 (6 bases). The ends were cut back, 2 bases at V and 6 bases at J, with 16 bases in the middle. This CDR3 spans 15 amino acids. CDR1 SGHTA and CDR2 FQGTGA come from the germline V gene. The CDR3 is CASSLDAGAGDGYTF. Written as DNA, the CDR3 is TGTGCCAGCAGCTTAGATGCAGGGGCGGGGGATGGCTACACCTTC. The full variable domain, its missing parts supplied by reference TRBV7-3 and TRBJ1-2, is GAGVSQTPSNKVTEKGKYVELRCDPISGHTALYWYRQSLGQGPEFLIYFQGTGAADDSGLPNDRFFAVRPEGSVSTLKIQRTERGDSAVYLCASSLDAGAGDGYTFGSGTRLTVV.